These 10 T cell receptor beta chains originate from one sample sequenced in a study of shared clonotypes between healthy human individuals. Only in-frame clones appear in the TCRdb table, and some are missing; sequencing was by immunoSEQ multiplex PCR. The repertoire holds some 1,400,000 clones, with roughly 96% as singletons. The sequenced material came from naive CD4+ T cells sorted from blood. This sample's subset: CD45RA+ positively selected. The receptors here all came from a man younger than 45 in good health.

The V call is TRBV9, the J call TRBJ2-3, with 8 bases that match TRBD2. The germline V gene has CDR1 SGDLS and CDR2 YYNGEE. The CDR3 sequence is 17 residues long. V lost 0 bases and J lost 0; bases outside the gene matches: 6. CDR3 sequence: CASSVVPSGSSTDTQYF. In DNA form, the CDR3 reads TGTGCCAGCAGCGTAGTTCCTAGCGGGTCTAGCACAGATACGCAGTATTTT.

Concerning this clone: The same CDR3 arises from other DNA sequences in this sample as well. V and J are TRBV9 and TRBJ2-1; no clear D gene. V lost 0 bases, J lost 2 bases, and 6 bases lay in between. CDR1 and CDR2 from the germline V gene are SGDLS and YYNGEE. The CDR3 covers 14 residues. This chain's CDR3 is CASSVGGPYNEQFF. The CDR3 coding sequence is TGTGCCAGCAGCGTAGGTGGCCCCTACAATGAGCAGTTCTTC.

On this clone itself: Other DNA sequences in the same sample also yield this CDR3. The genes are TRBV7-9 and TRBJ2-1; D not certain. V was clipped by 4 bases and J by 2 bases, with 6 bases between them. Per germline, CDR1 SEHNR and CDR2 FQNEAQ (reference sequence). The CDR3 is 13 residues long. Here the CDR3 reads CASSSGTYNEQFF. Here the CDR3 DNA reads TGTGCCAGCAGCTCAGGAACCTACAATGAGCAGTTCTTC.

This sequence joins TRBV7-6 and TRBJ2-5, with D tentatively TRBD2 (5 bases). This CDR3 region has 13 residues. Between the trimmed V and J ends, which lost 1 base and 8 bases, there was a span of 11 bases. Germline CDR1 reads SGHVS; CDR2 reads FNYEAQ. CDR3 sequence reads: CASSLELGDTQYF. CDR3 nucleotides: TGTGCCAGCAGCTTAGAGCTGGGAGATACCCAGTACTTC.

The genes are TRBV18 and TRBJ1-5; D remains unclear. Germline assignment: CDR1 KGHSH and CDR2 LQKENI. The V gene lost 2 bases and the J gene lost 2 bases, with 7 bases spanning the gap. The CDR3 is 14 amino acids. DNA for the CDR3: TGTGCCAGCTCACCAAGTCAAGGCAATCAGCCCCAGCATTTT. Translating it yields CASSPSQGNQPQHF.

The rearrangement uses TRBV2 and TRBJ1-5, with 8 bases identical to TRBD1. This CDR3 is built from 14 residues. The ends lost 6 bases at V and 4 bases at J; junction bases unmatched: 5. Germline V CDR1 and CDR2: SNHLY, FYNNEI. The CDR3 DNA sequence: TGTGCCAGCAGCCAGGACAGGGTGAATCAGCCCCAGCATTTT. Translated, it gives CASSQDRVNQPQHF.

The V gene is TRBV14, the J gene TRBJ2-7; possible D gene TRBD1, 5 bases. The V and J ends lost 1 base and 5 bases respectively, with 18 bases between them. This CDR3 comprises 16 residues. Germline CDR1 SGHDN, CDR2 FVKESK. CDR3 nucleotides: TGTGCCAGCAGCCAAGGGTTAAGGGGAAATGAGGACGAGCAGTACTTC. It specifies CASSQGLRGNEDEQYF.

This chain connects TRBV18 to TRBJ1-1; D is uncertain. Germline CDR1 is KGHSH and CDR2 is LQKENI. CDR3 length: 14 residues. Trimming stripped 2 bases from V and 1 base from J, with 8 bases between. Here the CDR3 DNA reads TGTGCCAGCTCACCAGCCCCCGGGAACACTGAAGCTTTCTTT. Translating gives CASSPAPGNTEAFF.

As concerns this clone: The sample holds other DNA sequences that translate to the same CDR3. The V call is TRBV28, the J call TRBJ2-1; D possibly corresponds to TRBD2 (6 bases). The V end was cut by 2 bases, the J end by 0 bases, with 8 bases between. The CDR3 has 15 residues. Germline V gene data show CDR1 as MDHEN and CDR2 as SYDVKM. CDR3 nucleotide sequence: TGTGCCAGCAGTTTAGCCGGGAGCTCCTACAATGAGCAGTTCTTC. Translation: CASSLAGSSYNEQFF.

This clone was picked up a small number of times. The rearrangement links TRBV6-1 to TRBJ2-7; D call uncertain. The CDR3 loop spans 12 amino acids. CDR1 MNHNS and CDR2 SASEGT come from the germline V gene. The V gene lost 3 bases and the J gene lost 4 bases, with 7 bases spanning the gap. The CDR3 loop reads CASSETVYEQYF. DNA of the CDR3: TGTGCCAGCAGTGAGACGGTTTACGAGCAGTACTTC.